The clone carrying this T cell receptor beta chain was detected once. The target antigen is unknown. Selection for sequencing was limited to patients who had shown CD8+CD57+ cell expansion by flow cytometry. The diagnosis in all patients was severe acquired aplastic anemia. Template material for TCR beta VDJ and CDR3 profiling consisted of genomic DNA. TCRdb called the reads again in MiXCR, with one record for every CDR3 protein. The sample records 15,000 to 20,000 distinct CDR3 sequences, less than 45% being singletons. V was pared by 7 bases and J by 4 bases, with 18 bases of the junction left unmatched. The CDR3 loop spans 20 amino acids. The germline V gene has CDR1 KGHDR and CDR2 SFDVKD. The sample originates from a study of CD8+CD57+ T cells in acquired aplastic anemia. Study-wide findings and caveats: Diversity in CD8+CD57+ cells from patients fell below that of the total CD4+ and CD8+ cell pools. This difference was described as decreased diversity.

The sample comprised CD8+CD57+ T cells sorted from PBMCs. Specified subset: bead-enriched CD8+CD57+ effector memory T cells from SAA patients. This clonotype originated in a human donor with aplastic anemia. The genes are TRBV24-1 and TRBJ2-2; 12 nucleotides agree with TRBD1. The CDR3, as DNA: TGTGCCACCAGCCCCCGTCCCGGGACAGGGGGCGTGGGGAGCACCGGGGAGCTGTTTTTT. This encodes CATSPRPGTGGVGSTGELFF.